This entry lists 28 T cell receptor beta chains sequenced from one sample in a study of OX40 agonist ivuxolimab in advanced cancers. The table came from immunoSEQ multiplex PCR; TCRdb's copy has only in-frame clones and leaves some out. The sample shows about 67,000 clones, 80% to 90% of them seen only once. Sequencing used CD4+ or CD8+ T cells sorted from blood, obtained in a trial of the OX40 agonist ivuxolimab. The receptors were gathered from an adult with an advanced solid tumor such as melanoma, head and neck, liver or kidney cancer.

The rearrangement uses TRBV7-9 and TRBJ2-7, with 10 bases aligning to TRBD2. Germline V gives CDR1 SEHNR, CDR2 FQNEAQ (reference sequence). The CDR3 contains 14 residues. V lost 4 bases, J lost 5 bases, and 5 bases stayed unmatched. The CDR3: CASSSLAGVDEQYF. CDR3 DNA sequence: TGTGCCAGCAGCTCTCTAGCGGGAGTCGACGAGCAGTACTTC. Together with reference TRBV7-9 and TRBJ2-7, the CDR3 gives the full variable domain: DTGVSQNPRHKITKRGQNVTFRCDPISEHNRLYWYRQTLGQGPEFLTYFQNEAQLEKSRLLSDRFSAERPKGSFSTLEIQRTEQGDSAMYLCASSSLAGVDEQYFGPGTRLTVT.

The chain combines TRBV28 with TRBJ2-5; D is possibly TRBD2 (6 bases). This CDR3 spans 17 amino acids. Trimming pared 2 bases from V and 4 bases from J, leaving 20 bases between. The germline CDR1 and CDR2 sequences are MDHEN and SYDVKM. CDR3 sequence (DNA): TGTGCCAGCAGTTTAGGCGTCATGTCGGCGGGATCAGAGACCCAGTACTTC. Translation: CASSLGVMSAGSETQYF.

The CDR3 DNA is TGTGCCAGCAGCCGGGACGGGTCCTATGGCTACACCTTC. It specifies CASSRDGSYGYTF. The genes are TRBV7-2 and TRBJ1-2, with a possible D match to TRBD1 (5 bases). This CDR3 has 13 amino acids. Germline loops: CDR1 SGHTA, CDR2 FQGNSA. Trimming shortened V by 5 bases and J by 4 bases, and 11 bases separated the two germline ends.

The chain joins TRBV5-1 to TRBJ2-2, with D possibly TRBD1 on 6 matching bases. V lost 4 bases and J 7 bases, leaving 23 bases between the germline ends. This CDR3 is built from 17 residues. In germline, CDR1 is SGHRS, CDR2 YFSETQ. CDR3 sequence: CASSRITGKGNDGELFF. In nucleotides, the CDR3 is TGCGCCAGCAGCAGAATCACAGGGAAGGGCAACGACGGGGAGCTGTTTTTT.

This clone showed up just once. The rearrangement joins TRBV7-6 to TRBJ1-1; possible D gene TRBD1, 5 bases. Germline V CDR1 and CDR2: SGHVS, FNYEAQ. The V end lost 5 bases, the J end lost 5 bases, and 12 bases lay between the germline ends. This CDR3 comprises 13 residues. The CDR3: CASSPSRGTEAFF. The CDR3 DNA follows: TGTGCCAGCAGCCCGAGTAGGGGAACTGAAGCTTTCTTT.

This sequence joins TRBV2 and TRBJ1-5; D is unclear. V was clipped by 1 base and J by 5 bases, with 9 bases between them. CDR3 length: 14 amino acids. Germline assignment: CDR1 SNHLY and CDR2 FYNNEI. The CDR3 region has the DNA TGTGCCAGCAGTGAAGACCAAGCTTATCAGCCCCAGCATTTT. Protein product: CASSEDQAYQPQHF.

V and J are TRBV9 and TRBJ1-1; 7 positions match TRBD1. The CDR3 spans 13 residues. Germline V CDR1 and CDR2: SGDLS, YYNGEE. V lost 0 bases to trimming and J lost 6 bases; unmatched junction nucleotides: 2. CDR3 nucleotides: TGTGCCAGCAGCGTAGGCCAGGGGGCTGAAGCTTTCTTT. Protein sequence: CASSVGQGAEAFF.

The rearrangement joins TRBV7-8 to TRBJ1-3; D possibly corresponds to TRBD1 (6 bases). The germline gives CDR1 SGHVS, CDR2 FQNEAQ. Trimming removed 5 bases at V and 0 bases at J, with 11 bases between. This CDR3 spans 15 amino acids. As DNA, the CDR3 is TGTGCCAGCAGCCGGAAGGGGGGCTCTGGAAACACCATATATTTT. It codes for CASSRKGGSGNTIYF. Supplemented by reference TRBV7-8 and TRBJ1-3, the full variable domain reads GAGVSQSPRYKVAKRGQDVALRCDPISGHVSLFWYQQALGQGPEFLTYFQNEAQLDKSGLPSDRFFAERPEGSVSTLKIQRTQQEDSAVYLCASSRKGGSGNTIYFGEGSWLTVV.

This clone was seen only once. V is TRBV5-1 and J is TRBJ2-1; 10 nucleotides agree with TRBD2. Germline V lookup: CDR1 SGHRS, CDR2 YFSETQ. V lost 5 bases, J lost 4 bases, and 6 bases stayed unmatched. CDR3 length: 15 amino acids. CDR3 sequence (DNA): TGCGCCAGCAGTATAGCGGGAGGAACTTACAATGAGCAGTTCTTC. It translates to CASSIAGGTYNEQFF. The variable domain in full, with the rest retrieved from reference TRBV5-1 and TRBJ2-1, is KAGVTQTPRYLIKTRGQQVTLSCSPISGHRSVSWYQQTPGQGLQFLFEYFSETQRNKGNFPGRFSGRQFSNSRSEMNVSTLELGDSALYLCASSIAGGTYNEQFFGPGTRLTVL.

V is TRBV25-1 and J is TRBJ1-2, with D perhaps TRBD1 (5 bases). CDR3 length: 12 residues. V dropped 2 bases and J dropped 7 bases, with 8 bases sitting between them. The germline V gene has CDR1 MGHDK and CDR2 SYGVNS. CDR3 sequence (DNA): TGTGCCAGCAGTGAAAGGACAATTGGCTACACCTTC. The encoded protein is CASSERTIGYTF.

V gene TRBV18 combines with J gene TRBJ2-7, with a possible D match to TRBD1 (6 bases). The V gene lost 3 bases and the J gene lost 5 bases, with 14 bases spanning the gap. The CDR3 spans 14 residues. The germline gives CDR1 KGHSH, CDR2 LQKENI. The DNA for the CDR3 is TGTGCCAGCTCACCCCGCCGGGACACCAACGAGCAGTACTTC. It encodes CASSPRRDTNEQYF.

CDR3 protein: CASSLAGTVSGANVLTF. CDR3 nucleotides: TGCGCCAGCAGCTTGGCCGGGACAGTCTCTGGGGCCAACGTCCTGACTTTC. V and J are TRBV5-1 and TRBJ2-6; the match to TRBD1 covers 7 bases. This CDR3 spans 17 amino acids. The trim removed 0 bases at V and 0 bases at J, leaving 3 bases unmatched. Germline loops: CDR1 SGHRS, CDR2 YFSETQ.

The CDR3 DNA is TGCGCCAGCAGTGCAGGTGGCAATCAGCCCCAGCATTTT. As protein: CASSAGGNQPQHF. V gene TRBV10-2 combines with J gene TRBJ1-5; no definite D call. V gave up 4 bases and J gave up 2 bases, with 6 bases separating them. Germline V CDR1 and CDR2: WSHSY, SAAADI. The CDR3 is 13 amino acids.

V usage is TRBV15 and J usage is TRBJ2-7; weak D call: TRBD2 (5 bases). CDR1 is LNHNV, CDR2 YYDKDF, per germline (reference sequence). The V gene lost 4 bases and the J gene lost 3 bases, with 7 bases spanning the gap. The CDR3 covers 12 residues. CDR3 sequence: CATSTLGYEQYF. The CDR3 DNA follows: TGTGCCACCAGCACACTAGGCTACGAGCAGTACTTC.

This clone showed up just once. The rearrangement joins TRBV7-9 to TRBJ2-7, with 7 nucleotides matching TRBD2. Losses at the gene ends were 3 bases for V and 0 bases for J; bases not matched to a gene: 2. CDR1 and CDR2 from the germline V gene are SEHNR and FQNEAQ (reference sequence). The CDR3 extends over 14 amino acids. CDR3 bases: TGTGCCAGCAGCTTTGGGGGGGGCTCCTACGAGCAGTACTTC. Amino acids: CASSFGGGSYEQYF.

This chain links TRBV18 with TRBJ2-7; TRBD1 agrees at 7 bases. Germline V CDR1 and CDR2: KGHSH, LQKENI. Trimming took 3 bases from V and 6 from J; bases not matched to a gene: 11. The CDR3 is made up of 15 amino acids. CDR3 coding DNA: TGTGCCAGCTCACCCTCGACAGGGAGATCCGGCGAGCAGTACTTC. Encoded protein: CASSPSTGRSGEQYF.

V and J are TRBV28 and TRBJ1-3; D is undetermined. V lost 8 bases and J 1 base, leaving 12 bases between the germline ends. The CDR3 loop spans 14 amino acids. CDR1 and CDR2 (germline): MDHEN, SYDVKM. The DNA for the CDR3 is TGTGCCAGCCGGCCGGGAAAATCTGGAAACACCATATATTTT. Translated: CASRPGKSGNTIYF.

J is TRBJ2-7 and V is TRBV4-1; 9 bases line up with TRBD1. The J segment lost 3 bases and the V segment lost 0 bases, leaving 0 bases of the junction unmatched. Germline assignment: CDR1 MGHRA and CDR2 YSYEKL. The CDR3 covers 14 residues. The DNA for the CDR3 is TGCGCCAGCAGCCAAGAGGGACAGGGCTACGAGCAGTACTTC. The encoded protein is CASSQEGQGYEQYF.

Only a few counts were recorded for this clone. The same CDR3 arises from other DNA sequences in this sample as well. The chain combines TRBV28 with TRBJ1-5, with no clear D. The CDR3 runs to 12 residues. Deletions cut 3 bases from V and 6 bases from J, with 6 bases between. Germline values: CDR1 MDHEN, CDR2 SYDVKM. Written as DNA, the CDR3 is TGTGCCAGCAGTTTGAGGTTTCAGCCCCAGCATTTT. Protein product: CASSLRFQPQHF.

The CDR3 region has the DNA TGTGCCAGCAGCCCCTCTACAGGGGTCTCTGGAAACACCATATATTTT. This translates into CASSPSTGVSGNTIYF. The V call is TRBV7-2, the J call TRBJ1-3, with 7 bases lining up with TRBD1. CDR3 size: 16 residues. With V trimmed by 5 bases and J by 0 bases, 7 bases remained unmatched. CDR1 and CDR2 (germline): SGHTA, FQGNSA. The whole variable domain, remainder taken from reference TRBV7-2 and TRBJ1-3, is GAGVSQSPSNKVTEKGKDVELRCDPISGHTALYWYRQSLGQGLEFLIYFQGNSAPDKSGLPSDRFSAERTGGSVSTLTIQRTQQEDSAVYLCASSPSTGVSGNTIYFGEGSWLTVV.

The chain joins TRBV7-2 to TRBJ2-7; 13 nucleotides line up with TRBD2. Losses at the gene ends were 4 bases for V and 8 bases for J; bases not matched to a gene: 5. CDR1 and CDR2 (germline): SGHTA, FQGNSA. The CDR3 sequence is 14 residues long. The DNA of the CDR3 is TGTGCCAGCAGCTCCGGGACTAGCGGGGTGAAGCAGTACTTC. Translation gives CASSSGTSGVKQYF.

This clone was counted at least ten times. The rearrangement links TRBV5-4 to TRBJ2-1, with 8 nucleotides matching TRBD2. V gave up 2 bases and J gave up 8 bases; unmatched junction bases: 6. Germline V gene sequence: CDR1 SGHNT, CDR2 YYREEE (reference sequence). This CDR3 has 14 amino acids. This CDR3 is CASSFSGVRDEQFF. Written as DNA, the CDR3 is TGTGCCAGCAGCTTTAGCGGGGTCCGGGATGAGCAGTTCTTC.

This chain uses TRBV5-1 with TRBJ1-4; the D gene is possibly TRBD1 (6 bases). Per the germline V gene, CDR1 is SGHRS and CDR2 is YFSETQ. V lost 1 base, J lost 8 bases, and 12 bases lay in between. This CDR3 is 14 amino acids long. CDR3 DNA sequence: TGCGCCAGCAGCTTGCCGGGGGCGGGAGAAAAACTGTTTTTT. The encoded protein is CASSLPGAGEKLFF.

CDR3 sequence reads: CASSQGGQQETQYF. The CDR3 DNA reads as TGTGCCAGCAGCCAGGGGGGGCAGCAAGAGACCCAGTACTTC. V gene TRBV4-2 combines with J gene TRBJ2-5; weak D call: TRBD2 (7 bases). V lost 3 bases to trimming and J lost 2 bases, with 10 bases between them. In germline, CDR1 is LGHNA, CDR2 YNFKEQ. The CDR3 consists of 14 residues.

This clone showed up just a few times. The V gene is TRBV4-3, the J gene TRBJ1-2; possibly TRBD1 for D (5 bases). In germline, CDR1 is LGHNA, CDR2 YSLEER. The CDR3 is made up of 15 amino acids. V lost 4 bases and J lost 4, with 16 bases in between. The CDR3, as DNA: TGCGCCAGCAGCCCCGGGGAGGGGTCATTCTATGGCTACACCTTC. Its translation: CASSPGEGSFYGYTF.

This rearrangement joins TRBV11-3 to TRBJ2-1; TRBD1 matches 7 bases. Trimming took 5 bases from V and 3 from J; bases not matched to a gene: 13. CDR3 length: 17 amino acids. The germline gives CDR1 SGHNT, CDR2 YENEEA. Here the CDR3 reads CASSPGEGGGSYNEQFF. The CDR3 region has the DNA TGTGCCAGCAGCCCCGGAGAAGGGGGCGGTAGCTACAATGAGCAGTTCTTC.

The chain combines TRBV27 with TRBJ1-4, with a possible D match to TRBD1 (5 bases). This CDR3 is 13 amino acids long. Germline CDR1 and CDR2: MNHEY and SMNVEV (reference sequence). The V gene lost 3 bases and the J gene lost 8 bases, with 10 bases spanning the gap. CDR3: CASSLSKGEKLFF. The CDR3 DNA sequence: TGTGCCAGCAGTTTGTCTAAGGGGGAAAAACTGTTTTTT. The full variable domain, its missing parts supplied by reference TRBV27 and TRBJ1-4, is EAQVTQNPRYLITVTGKKLTVTCSQNMNHEYMSWYRQDPGLGLRQIYYSMNVEVTDKGDVPEGYKVSRKEKRNFPLILESPSPNQTSLYFCASSLSKGEKLFFGSGTQLSVL.

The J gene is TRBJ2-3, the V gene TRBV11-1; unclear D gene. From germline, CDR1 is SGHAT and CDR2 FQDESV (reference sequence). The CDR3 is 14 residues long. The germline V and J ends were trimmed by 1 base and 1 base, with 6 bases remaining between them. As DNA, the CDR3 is TGTGCCAGCAGCTTAGTGGCGGGCACAGATACGCAGTATTTT. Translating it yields CASSLVAGTDTQYF.